Listed below are T cell receptor beta chains from one sample, sequenced in a study of blood T cell repertoires in COVID-19. TCRdb's copy holds only in-frame clones and misses some; the assay was immunoSEQ multiplex PCR. The data hold some 200,000 clones, with around nine tenths observed a single time. The material sequenced was peripheral blood. The receptors derive from a man aged 40-49 years with active or convalescent COVID-19. The CDR3 runs from the conserved cysteine through the conserved F or W. The D gene is left open where the match is weak. The size of a clone is reported for some rows only, either as once, few or many, or as a class for expanded clones.

>TRBD2|TRBV7-2|.|TRBJ2-5
CASSAWEGRGETQYF
TGTGCCAGCAGCGCATGGGAGGGCCGGGGAGAGACCCAGTACTTC
>.|TRBV5-1|.|TRBJ1-1
CASKEVNTEAFF
TGCGCCAGCAAGGAGGTGAACACTGAAGCTTTCTTT
>.|TRBV11-2|once|TRBJ1-5
CASSQQGQPQHF
TGTGCCAGCAGCCAGCAGGGACAGCCCCAGCATTTT
>TRBD2|TRBV7-3|.|TRBJ2-1
CASSLTRERGTNEQFF
TGTGCCAGCAGCTTAACTCGGGAGCGGGGCACCAATGAGCAGTTCTTC
>TRBD2|TRBV4-1|.|TRBJ2-1
CASSQDDQAGVNEQFF
TGCGCCAGCAGCCAAGATGACCAAGCGGGGGTAAATGAGCAGTTCTTC
>.|TRBV7-2|.|TRBJ1-5
CASSLLGRPQHF
TGTGCCAGCAGCTTATTAGGGAGGCCCCAGCATTTT
>.|TRBV28|.|TRBJ1-5
CASSLGRQPQHF
TGTGCCAGCAGTTTGGGGCGCCAGCCCCAGCATTTT
>TRBD2|TRBV5-1|.|TRBJ2-3
CASSTRTSGGDTQYF
TGCGCCAGCAGCACTAGGACTAGCGGGGGGGATACGCAGTATTTT
>TRBD1|TRBV11-3|.|TRBJ1-2
CASSRTGGGYGYTF
TGTGCCAGCAGTCGGACAGGGGGAGGCTATGGCTACACCTTC
>TRBD1|TRBV10-3|.|TRBJ2-5
CAIKGDREETQYF
TGTGCCATCAAGGGGGACAGGGAGGAGACCCAGTACTTC
>TRBD1|TRBV25-1|.|TRBJ2-1
CASDPGTGREQFF
TGTGCCAGCGACCCCGGGACAGGGCGTGAGCAGTTCTTC
>TRBD1|TRBV5-1|few|TRBJ1-6
CASSPGQENSPLHF
TGCGCCAGCAGTCCGGGACAGGAGAATTCACCCCTCCACTTT
>TRBD2|TRBV11-3|.|TRBJ2-3
CASSLGRGGGTDTQYF
TGTGCCAGCAGCTTAGGACGGGGAGGGGGCACAGATACGCAGTATTTT
>.|TRBV6-1|.|TRBJ2-7
CASSESRLPLAYEQYF
TGTGCCAGCAGTGAAAGTCGACTACCCCTCGCCTACGAGCAGTACTTC
>.|TRBV6-5|.|TRBJ1-5
CATGPNNGANQPQHF
TGTGCCACCGGGCCTAACAATGGGGCCAATCAGCCCCAGCATTTT
>TRBD2|TRBV30|.|TRBJ2-7
CAWSSGVYEQYF
TGTGCCTGGAGTAGCGGGGTCTACGAGCAGTACTTC